The 16 T cell receptor beta chains presented below share a single source sample, sequenced in a study of T-cell reconstitution after alpha-beta-depleted transplantation in children. The authors prepared the TCRbeta library with unique molecular identifiers. One entry per CDR3 protein, called by TCRdb with MiXCR from the PCR reads. The repertoire holds about 420,000 distinct CDR3 sequences, 15% to 20% seen once, with 25% to 30% in the top ten. The sample was PBMCs, mostly from graft donor cells, taken 360 days after TCRalphabeta/CD19-depleted stem cell transplant. The receptors were gathered from a boy younger than two who had a stem cell transplant for Wiskott-Aldrich syndrome, so the T cells may come from the graft donor.

The genes are TRBV10-3 and TRBJ2-7; 9 nucleotides align to TRBD2. V lost 0 bases and J lost 4; bases outside the gene matches: 10. Germline assignment: CDR1 ENHRY and CDR2 SYGVKD. This CDR3 is 17 amino acids long. The CDR3, as DNA: TGTGCCATCAGTGAGTCGAGAGCTAGCGGGGCTACGTACGAGCAGTACTTC. This codes for CAISESRASGATYEQYF.

CDR3 residues: CASSSWTSGGFNEQFF. The CDR3 DNA is TGTGCCAGCAGCTCCTGGACTAGCGGGGGGTTCAATGAGCAGTTCTTC. The J gene is TRBJ2-1, the V gene TRBV5-5, with TRBD2 identical over 14 bases. V lost 3 bases, J lost 6 bases, and 5 bases stayed unmatched. The CDR3 covers 16 residues. The germline CDR1 and CDR2 sequences are SGHKS and YYEKEE (reference sequence).

The chain couples TRBV25-1 to TRBJ2-7; 7 bases are a match to TRBD1. With V trimmed by 3 bases and J by 10 bases, 6 bases remained unmatched. The CDR3 length is 12 residues. CDR1 is MGHDK, CDR2 SYGVNS, per germline. The DNA for the CDR3 is TGTGCCAGCAGTGATTATGGACAGGTCCAGTACTTC. This gives the protein CASSDYGQVQYF.

This clonotype was picked up a small number of times. The chain combines TRBV6-2 or TRBV6-3 with TRBJ2-1; 8 bases align to TRBD2. From germline, CDR1 is MNHEY and CDR2 SVGEGT. V was clipped by 2 bases and J by 8 bases; unmatched bases: 14. The CDR3 has 17 amino acids. CDR3 nucleotides: TGTGCCAGCAGTTACCCGGGAAAAGCGGGAGCATCCGATGAGCAGTTCTTC. Its translation is CASSYPGKAGASDEQFF.

This clonotype showed up just a few times. V is TRBV12-3 or TRBV12-4 and J is TRBJ2-6; the D is unclear. The CDR3 loop spans 15 amino acids. V was shortened by 6 bases and J by 4 bases, with 13 bases between the two germline ends. The CDR3, as DNA: TGTGCCAGCAGCTCTAGGGTGGCGGGGGCCAACGTCCTGACTTTC. Translation gives CASSSRVAGANVLTF.

The CDR3 is CSAIAVQETQYF. CDR3 in DNA: TGCAGTGCTATCGCAGTCCAAGAGACCCAGTACTTC. The V gene is TRBV20-1, the J gene TRBJ2-5, with no clear D. CDR3 size: 12 residues. V shed 4 bases and J shed 1 base, with 7 bases lying between them. The germline V gene has CDR1 DFQATT and CDR2 SNEGSKA (reference sequence).

V is TRBV7-2 and J is TRBJ1-1; D gene unclear. Trimming pared 1 base from V and 1 base from J, leaving 10 bases between. Germline V gene lookup returns CDR1 SGHTA and CDR2 FQGNSA. The CDR3 spans 15 residues. The DNA of the CDR3 is TGTGCCAGCAGCTTAGGTTATGTACCGAACACTGAAGCTTTCTTT. This codes for CASSLGYVPNTEAFF.

Only a few counts were recorded for this clonotype. V and J are TRBV5-1 and TRBJ1-4, with D perhaps TRBD1 (5 bases). There are 15 residues in the CDR3. Germline V CDR1 and CDR2: SGHRS, YFSETQ. Trimming took 4 bases from V and 6 from J, leaving 16 bases between them. The CDR3 spells CASSPIGRVYEKLFF. As DNA, the CDR3 is TGCGCCAGCAGCCCCATAGGCAGGGTTTATGAAAAACTGTTTTTT.

The chain joins TRBV2 to TRBJ2-7; possibly TRBD1 or TRBD2 for D (5 bases each). The ends were cut back, 5 bases at V and 3 bases at J, with 14 bases in the middle. In germline, CDR1 is SNHLY, CDR2 FYNNEI. The CDR3 is 14 amino acids. CDR3 protein: CASSYRDGDYEQYF. The CDR3 DNA sequence: TGTGCCAGCAGTTACCGGGACGGCGACTACGAGCAGTACTTC.

This clonotype was observed a few times. The chain employs TRBV13 and TRBJ2-7, with TRBD2 matching over 10 bases. This CDR3 region has 19 residues. The germline V gene encodes CDR1 PRHDT and CDR2 FYEKMQ (reference sequence). Trimming at V came to 0 bases and at J to 0 bases, leaving 11 bases not matched to a gene. CDR3 coding DNA: TGTGCCAGCAGCTTAGGCCTTATCGCTAGCGGGGGCAGCTCCTACGAGCAGTACTTC. Amino acids: CASSLGLIASGGSSYEQYF.

The chain recombines TRBV5-1 with TRBJ2-5; maybe TRBD1 (5 bases). The V gene lost 0 bases and the J gene lost 1 base, with 13 bases spanning the gap. The CDR3 has 16 amino acids. Germline values: CDR1 SGHRS, CDR2 YFSETQ. DNA for the CDR3: TGCGCCAGCAGCTTGGGGCAGGGTAGGATCCAAGAGACCCAGTACTTC. Translated: CASSLGQGRIQETQYF.

In its sample, this clonotype was seen a few times. This chain joins TRBV9 and TRBJ2-2, with 7 bases identical to TRBD2. The CDR3 has 14 residues. CDR1 and CDR2 from the germline V gene are SGDLS and YYNGEE. The junction had 7 bases not matched to a gene; V was cut back by 4 bases and J by 7 bases. The CDR3 coding sequence is TGTGCCAGCAGCTTTAGCGGGTACGGCGGGGAGCTGTTTTTT. It codes for CASSFSGYGGELFF.

This chain joins TRBV7-9 and TRBJ1-1; D is unresolved. In germline, CDR1 is SEHNR, CDR2 FQNEAQ (reference sequence). This CDR3 spans 11 amino acids. Trimming shortened V by 5 bases and J by 8 bases, and 9 bases separated the two germline ends. The CDR3 DNA reads TGTGCCAGCAGCCCCTCGGGCGAAGCTTTCTTT. Amino acids: CASSPSGEAFF.

This clonotype was detected ten times or more. The rearrangement uses TRBV14 and TRBJ2-3; D possibly corresponds to TRBD2 (6 bases). The CDR3 loop spans 15 amino acids. Germline V lookup: CDR1 SGHDN, CDR2 FVKESK. V was cut by 4 bases and J by 4 bases, with 15 bases left in between. The CDR3 here is CASSLPGVLADTQYF. The DNA for the CDR3 is TGTGCCAGCAGCCTACCGGGGGTCCTGGCAGATACGCAGTATTTT.

The sample holds a few counts of this clonotype. This sequence joins TRBV19 and TRBJ2-7; 9 nucleotides agree with TRBD2. Germline values: CDR1 LNHDA, CDR2 SQIVND (reference sequence). Trimming took 5 bases from V and 0 from J; bases not matched to a gene: 5. The CDR3 is 15 residues long. CDR3: CASSYSGRSSYEQYF. CDR3 sequence (DNA): TGTGCCAGTAGTTATAGCGGGAGAAGCTCCTACGAGCAGTACTTC.

The chain links TRBV18 to TRBJ1-1; tentatively, D is TRBD1 (5 bases). CDR1 is KGHSH, CDR2 LQKENI, per germline. V lost 3 bases to trimming and J lost 0 bases, with 8 bases between them. The CDR3 length is 14 residues. The CDR3 bases are TGTGCCAGCTCACCGACAGACATGAACACTGAAGCTTTCTTT. Its protein is CASSPTDMNTEAFF.